Listed below are T cell receptor beta chains from one sample, sequenced in a study of cytomegalovirus exposure and HLA in healthy donors. Method: immunoSEQ multiplex PCR; TCRdb's copy keeps in-frame clones and lacks some. The sample consists of about 64,000 clones, more than 85% of them appearing once. Source material: PBMCs. These TCRs come from a woman aged 18-35 years in good health and CMV-seronegative. Each CDR3 is given with its conserved first and last residue. A D gene is named only where the DNA matches it firmly. Some rows have no size entry. The others give once, few or many, or a class for an expanded clone.

>TRBV15|-|-|TRBJ2-3
CATSMSGADTQYF
TGTGCCACCAGCATGTCAGGGGCGGATACGCAGTATTTT
>TRBV7-3|-|TRBD2|TRBJ2-1
CASSSQASGYNEQFF
TGTGCCAGCAGCTCACAAGCTAGCGGGTACAATGAGCAGTTCTTC
>TRBV7-2|-|-|TRBJ2-7
CASSSQVSYEQYF
TGTGCCAGCAGCTCACAGGTTTCCTACGAGCAGTACTTC
>TRBV6-5|-|TRBD1|TRBJ1-2
CASSSSGTGDGYTF
TGTGCCAGCAGTTCGTCCGGGACAGGGGATGGCTACACCTTC
>TRBV7-3|-|TRBD1|TRBJ2-7
CASSPGQGEQYF
TGTGCCAGCAGCCCGGGACAGGGGGAGCAGTACTTC
>TRBV7-3|-|TRBD2|TRBJ2-7
CASIPPGLAGYEQYF
TGTGCCAGCATACCTCCGGGACTAGCGGGCTACGAGCAGTACTTC
>TRBV28|-|TRBD1|TRBJ2-3
CASSRTGGSTDTQYF
TGTGCCAGCAGTCGGACAGGGGGCAGCACAGATACGCAGTATTTT
>TRBV6-5|-|TRBD2|TRBJ2-5
CASRSSGSPFETQYF
TGTGCCAGCAGGTCTAGCGGGAGTCCGTTCGAGACCCAGTACTTC
>TRBV7-9|-|TRBD2|TRBJ2-5
CASSSGLGETQYF
TGTGCCAGCAGCTCCGGACTAGGGGAGACCCAGTACTTC
>TRBV5-1|few|-|TRBJ2-7
CASSPGGKQYF
TGCGCCAGCAGCCCCGGGGGAAAGCAGTACTTC
>TRBV9|-|-|TRBJ2-7
CASSVRVESSYEQYF
TGTGCCAGCAGCGTACGGGTCGAGAGCTCCTACGAGCAGTACTTC
>TRBV2|-|-|TRBJ1-5
CASSDRGEAPQHF
TGTGCCAGCAGTGACAGGGGTGAGGCGCCCCAGCATTTT
>TRBV11-2|-|TRBD2|TRBJ2-2
CASSLIGTSAKRGTGELFF
TGTGCCAGCAGCTTAATCGGGACTAGCGCCAAGCGAGGAACCGGGGAGCTGTTTTTT
>TRBV4-1|-|-|TRBJ2-7
CASSQGTQGREQYF
TGCGCCAGCAGCCAGGGGACACAGGGTCGTGAGCAGTACTTC
>TRBV15|-|-|TRBJ1-4
CATSRDLGVGGEKLFF
TGTGCCACCAGCAGAGATTTGGGCGTGGGGGGTGAAAAACTGTTTTTT
>TRBV30|-|TRBD2|TRBJ2-1
CAWSLIAGDREQFF
TGTGCCTGGAGTTTAATAGCGGGAGACAGGGAGCAGTTCTTC
>TRBV9|few|-|TRBJ1-3
CASSPRDRYSGNTIYF
TGTGCCAGCAGCCCCCGCGACAGGTACTCTGGAAACACCATATATTTT
>TRBV7-9|-|TRBD1|TRBJ1-4
CASSLRQGAEKLFF
TGTGCCAGCAGCTTGCGACAGGGGGCGGAAAAACTGTTTTTT
>TRBV6-1|once|TRBD1|TRBJ1-5
CASSEASGTGNQPQHF
TGTGCCAGCAGTGAAGCTTCCGGGACAGGGAATCAGCCCCAGCATTTT
>TRBV2|-|-|TRBJ1-5
CASSDGGAINQPQHF
TGTGCCAGCAGTGACGGGGGGGCTATCAATCAGCCCCAGCATTTT
>TRBV29-1|few|TRBD1|TRBJ2-3
CSAAPGQGTDTQYF
TGCAGCGCCGCTCCGGGACAGGGCACAGATACGCAGTATTTT
>TRBV11-2|-|-|TRBJ1-2
CASSPSRGGSGYTF
TGTGCCAGCAGCCCTTCTAGAGGAGGCAGTGGCTACACCTTC